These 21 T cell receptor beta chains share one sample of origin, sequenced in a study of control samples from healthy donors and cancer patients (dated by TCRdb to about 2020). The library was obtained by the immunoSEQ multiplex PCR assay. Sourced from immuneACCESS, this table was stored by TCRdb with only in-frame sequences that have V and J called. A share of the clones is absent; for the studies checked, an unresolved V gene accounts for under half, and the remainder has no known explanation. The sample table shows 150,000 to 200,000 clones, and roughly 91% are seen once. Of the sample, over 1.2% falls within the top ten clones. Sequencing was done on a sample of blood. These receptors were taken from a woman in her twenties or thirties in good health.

CDR3 in amino acids: CASSYRQGSGELFF. The CDR3, as DNA: TGTGCCAGCAGCTATAGGCAGGGTTCCGGGGAGCTGTTTTTT. The rearrangement joins TRBV11-1 to TRBJ2-2; D might be TRBD1 (5 bases). Germline V gene sequence: CDR1 SGHAT, CDR2 FQDESV (reference sequence). Between the trimmed V and J ends, which lost 4 bases and 6 bases, there was a span of 12 bases. CDR3 length: 14 amino acids.

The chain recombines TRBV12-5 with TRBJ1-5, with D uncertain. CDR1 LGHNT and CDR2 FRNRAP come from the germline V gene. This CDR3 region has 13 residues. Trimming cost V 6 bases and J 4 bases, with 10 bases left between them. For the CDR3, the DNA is TGTGCTAGTGGGGACCGCCTGAATCAGCCCCAGCATTTT. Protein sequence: CASGDRLNQPQHF.

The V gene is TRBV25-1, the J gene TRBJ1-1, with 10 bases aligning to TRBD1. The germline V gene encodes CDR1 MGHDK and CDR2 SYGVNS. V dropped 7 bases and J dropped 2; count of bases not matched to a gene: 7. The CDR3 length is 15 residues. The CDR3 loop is CASIPDRGYNTEAFF. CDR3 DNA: TGTGCCAGCATCCCGGACAGGGGGTATAACACTGAAGCTTTCTTT.

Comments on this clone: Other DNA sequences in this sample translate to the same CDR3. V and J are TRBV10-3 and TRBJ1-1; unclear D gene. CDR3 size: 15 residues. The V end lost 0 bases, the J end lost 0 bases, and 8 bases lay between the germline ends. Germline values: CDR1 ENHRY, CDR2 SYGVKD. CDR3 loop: CAISESQDLNTEAFF. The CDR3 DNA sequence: TGTGCCATCAGTGAGTCGCAGGATTTGAACACTGAAGCTTTCTTT.

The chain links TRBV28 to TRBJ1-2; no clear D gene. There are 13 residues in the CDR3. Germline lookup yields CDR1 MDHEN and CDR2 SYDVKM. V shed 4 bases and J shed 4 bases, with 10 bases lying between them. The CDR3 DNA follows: TGTGCCAGCAGTTCTGGGCTCTTCTATGGCTACACCTTC. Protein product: CASSSGLFYGYTF.

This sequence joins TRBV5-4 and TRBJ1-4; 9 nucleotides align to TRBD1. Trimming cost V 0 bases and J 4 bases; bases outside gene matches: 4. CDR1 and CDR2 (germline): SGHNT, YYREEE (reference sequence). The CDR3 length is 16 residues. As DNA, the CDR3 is TGTGCCAGCAGCTTGGACAGGGGGCGGCGTAATGAAAAACTGTTTTTT. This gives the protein CASSLDRGRRNEKLFF.

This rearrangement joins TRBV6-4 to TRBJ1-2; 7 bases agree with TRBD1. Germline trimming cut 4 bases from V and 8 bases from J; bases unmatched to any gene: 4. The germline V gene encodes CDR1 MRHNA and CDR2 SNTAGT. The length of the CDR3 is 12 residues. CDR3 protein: CASSGDRVGYTF. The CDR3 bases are TGTGCCAGCAGTGGCGACAGGGTCGGCTACACCTTC.

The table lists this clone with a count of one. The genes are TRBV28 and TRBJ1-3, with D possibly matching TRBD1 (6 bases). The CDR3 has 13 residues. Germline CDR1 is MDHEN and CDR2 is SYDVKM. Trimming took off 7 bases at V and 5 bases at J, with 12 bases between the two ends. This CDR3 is CASNTGRRNTIYF. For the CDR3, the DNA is TGTGCCAGCAATACAGGGAGAAGAAACACCATATATTTT.

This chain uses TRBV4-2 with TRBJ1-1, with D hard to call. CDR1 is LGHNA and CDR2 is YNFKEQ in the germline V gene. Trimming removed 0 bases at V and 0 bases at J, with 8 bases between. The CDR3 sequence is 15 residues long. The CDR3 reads CASSQDLGMNTEAFF. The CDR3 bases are TGTGCCAGCAGCCAAGATTTGGGCATGAACACTGAAGCTTTCTTT.

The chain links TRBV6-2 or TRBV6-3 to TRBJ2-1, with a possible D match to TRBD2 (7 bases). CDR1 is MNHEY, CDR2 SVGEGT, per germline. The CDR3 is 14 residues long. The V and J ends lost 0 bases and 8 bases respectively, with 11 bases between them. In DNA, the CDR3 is TGTGCCAGCAGTTACTCGAGGGGGGGCTATGAGCAGTTCTTC. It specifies CASSYSRGGYEQFF.

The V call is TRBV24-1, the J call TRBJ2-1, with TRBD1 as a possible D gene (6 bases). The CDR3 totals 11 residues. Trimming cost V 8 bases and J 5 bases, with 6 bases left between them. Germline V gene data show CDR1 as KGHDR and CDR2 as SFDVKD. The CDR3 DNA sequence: TGTGCCACCACAGGGGACAATGAGCAGTTCTTC. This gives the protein CATTGDNEQFF.

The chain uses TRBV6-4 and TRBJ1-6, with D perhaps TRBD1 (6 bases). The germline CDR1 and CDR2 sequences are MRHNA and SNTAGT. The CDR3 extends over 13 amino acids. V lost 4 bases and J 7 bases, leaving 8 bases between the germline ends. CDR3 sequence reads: CASSGTENSPLHF. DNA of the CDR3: TGTGCCAGCAGTGGGACAGAGAATTCACCCCTCCACTTT.

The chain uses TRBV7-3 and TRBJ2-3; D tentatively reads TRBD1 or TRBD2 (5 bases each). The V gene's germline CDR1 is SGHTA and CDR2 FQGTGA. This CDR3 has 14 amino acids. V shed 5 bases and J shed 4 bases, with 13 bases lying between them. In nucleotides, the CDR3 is TGTGCCAGCAGCCGAGGGACGAGCTCAGATACGCAGTATTTT. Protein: CASSRGTSSDTQYF.

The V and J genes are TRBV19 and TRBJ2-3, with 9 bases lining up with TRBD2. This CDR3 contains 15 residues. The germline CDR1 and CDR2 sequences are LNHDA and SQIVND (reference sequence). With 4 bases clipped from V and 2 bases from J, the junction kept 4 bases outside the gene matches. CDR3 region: CASSSGRAYTDTQYF. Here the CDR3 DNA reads TGTGCCAGTAGTAGCGGGAGGGCTTACACAGATACGCAGTATTTT.

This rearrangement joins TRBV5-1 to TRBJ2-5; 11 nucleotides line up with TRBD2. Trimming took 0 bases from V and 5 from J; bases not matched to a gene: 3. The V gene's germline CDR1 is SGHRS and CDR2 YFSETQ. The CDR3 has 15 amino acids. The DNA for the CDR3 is TGCGCCAGCAGCTTGGGTAGCGGGGGGGCGGAGACCCAGTACTTC. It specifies CASSLGSGGAETQYF.

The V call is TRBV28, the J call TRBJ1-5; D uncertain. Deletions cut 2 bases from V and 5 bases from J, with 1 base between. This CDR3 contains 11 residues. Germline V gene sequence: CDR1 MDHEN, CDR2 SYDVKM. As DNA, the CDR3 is TGTGCCAGCAGTTTAGATCAGCCCCAGCATTTT. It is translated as CASSLDQPQHF.

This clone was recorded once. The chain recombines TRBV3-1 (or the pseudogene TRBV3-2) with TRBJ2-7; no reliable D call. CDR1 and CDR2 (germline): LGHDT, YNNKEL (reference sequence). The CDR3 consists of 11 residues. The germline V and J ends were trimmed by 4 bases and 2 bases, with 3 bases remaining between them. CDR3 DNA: TGTGCCAGCAGCCCCCCCTACGAGCAGTACTTC. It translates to CASSPPYEQYF.

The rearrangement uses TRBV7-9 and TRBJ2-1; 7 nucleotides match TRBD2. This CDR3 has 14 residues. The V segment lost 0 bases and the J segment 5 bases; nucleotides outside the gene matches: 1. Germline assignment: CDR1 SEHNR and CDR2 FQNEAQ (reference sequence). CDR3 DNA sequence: TGTGCCAGCAGCTTAGCGCTAGCGGACAATGAGCAGTTCTTC. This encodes CASSLALADNEQFF. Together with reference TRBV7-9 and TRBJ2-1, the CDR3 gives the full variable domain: DTGVSQNPRHKITKRGQNVTFRCDPISEHNRLYWYRQTLGQGPEFLTYFQNEAQLEKSRLLSDRFSAERPKGSFSTLEIQRTEQGDSAMYLCASSLALADNEQFFGPGTRLTVL.

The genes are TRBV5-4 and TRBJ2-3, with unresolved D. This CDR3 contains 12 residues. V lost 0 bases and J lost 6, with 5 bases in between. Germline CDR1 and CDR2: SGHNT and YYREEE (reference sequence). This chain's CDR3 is CASSLAWDTQYF. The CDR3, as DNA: TGTGCCAGCAGCTTGGCCTGGGATACGCAGTATTTT.

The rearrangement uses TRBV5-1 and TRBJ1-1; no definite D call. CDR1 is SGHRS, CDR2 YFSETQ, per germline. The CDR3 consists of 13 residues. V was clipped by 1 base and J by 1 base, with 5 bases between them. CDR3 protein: CASSLQQNTEAFF. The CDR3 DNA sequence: TGCGCCAGCAGCTTGCAGCAGAACACTGAAGCTTTCTTT.

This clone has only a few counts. CDR3 nucleotides: TGCGCCAGCAGCCAAGAAGCTAGCGGGAGGCTATCCTACGAGCAGTACTTC. It specifies CASSQEASGRLSYEQYF. The genes are TRBV4-3 and TRBJ2-7; 11 nucleotides match TRBD2. The CDR3 is 17 amino acids. V was clipped by 0 bases and J by 1 base; unmatched bases: 5. The V gene's germline CDR1 is LGHNA and CDR2 YSLEER.